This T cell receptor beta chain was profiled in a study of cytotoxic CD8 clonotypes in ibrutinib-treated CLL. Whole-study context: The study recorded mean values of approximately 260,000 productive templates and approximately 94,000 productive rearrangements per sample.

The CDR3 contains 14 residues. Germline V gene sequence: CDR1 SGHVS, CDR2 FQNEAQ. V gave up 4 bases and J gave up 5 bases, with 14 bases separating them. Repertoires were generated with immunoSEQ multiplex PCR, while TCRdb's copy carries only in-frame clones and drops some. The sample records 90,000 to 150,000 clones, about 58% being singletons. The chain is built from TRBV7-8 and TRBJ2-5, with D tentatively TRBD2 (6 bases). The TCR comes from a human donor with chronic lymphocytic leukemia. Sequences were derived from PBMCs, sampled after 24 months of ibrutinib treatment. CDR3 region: CASSSNFGGETQYF. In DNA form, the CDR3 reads TGTGCCAGCAGCTCAAACTTCGGGGGTGAGACCCAGTACTTC.